This record concerns one T cell receptor beta chain sequence. Its matching antigen is unknown. V was trimmed by 1 base and J by 3 bases, leaving 12 bases between them. This CDR3 is built from 15 residues. CDR1 is SGHAT, CDR2 FQNNGV, per germline. Source study methods: The distant-metastasis classifier for papillary thyroid cancer was built from CDR3 differences across clinicopathological groups. TCRdb re-called the PCR reads through MiXCR. It is TCRdb's table, rather than the study itself, that gives the V and J calls and clone size. This sample carries 6,100 or so clones, around 33% of them seen once, and the ten largest clones take roughly 37%. This specimen belongs to a study of metastatic and nonmetastatic thyroid tumors. Study-level information: Repertoires were compared across blood and tumor or nodule tissue from malignant and benign thyroid patients.

Overall study findings and caveats: When malignant thyroid tumors were compared with benign nodules, TCR beta diversity was reportedly significantly higher in the malignant tumors. This held in both blood and tumor samples.

No patient received treatment before thyroid surgery. This chain joins TRBV11-2 and TRBJ2-5; no firm D call. Material for sequencing was adjacent normal tissue. The sequence derives from a male donor with papillary thyroid cancer or a benign thyroid nodule (not recorded which). Some clones in this sample may be carry-over from other donors' samples. In nucleotides, the CDR3 is TGTGCCAGCAGCTTAGTTTTTAGTTTCGAAGAGACCCAGTACTTC. It yields the protein CASSLVFSFEETQYF.